The entry that follows covers one TCR beta chain sequence. Its specificity is unknown. The CDR3 sequence is 15 residues long. V lost 2 bases to trimming and J lost 0 bases, with 10 bases between them. Looked up from germline, CDR1 is MNHEY and CDR2 is SMNVEV (reference sequence). This table comes from immunoSEQ multiplex PCR, and its TCRdb copy is limited to in-frame clones, with some not included. The sample holds 120,000 or so clones; around 93% are singletons and the top ten take 11% to 15%. This specimen belongs to a study of T cell responses to AZD1222 COVID-19 vaccine. The study's findings and limits: Spike regions recognized by vaccine-associated CD4 TCRs spanned the protein, led by 160-218 and 743-854.

The sequenced sample was peripheral blood, obtained on day 0 of AZD1222 vaccination. V is TRBV27 and J is TRBJ1-1, with D uncertain. This receptor was obtained from an adult in good health. CDR3: CASSLAPGMNTEAFF. The CDR3 coding sequence is TGTGCCAGCAGTTTAGCCCCGGGGATGAACACTGAAGCTTTCTTT.